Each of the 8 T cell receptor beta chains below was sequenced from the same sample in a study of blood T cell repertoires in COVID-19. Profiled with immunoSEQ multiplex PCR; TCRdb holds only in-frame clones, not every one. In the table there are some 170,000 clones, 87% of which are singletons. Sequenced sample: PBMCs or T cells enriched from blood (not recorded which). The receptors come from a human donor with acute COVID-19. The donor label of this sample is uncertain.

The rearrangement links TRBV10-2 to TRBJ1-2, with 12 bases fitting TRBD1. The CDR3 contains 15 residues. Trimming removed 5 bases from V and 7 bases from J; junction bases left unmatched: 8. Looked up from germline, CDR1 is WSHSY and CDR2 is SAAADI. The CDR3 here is CASSFLGQGAGGYTF. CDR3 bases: TGCGCCAGCAGTTTTTTGGGACAGGGGGCAGGTGGCTACACCTTC.

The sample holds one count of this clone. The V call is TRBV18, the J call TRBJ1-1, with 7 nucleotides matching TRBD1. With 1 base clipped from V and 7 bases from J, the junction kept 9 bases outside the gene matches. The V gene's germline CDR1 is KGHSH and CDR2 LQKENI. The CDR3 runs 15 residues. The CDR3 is CASSPLGQQFFEAFF. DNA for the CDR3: TGTGCCAGCTCACCACTGGGACAGCAATTTTTTGAAGCTTTCTTT.

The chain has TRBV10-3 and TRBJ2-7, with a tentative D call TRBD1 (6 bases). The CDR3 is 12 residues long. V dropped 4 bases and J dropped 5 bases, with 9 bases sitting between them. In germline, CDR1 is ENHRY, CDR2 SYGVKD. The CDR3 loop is CAISVGANEQYF. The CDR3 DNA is TGTGCCATCAGTGTGGGGGCCAACGAGCAGTACTTC.

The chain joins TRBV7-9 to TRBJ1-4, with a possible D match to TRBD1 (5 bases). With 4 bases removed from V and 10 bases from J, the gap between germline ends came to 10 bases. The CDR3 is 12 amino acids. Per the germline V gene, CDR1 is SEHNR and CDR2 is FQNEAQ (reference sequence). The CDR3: CASSSPQGKLFF. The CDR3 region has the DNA TGTGCCAGCAGCTCACCTCAGGGAAAACTGTTTTTT.

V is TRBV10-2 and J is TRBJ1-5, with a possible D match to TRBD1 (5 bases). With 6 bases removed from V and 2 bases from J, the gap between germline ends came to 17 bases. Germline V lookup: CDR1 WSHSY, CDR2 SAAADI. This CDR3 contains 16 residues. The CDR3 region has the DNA TGCGCCAGCAGCCTTACCAGGGTGGCGGGCAATCAGCCCCAGCATTTT. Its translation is CASSLTRVAGNQPQHF.

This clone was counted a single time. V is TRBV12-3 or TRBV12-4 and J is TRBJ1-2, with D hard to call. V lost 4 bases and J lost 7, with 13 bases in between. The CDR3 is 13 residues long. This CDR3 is CASSSSPRVGYTF. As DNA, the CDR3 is TGTGCCAGCAGTTCCTCTCCGAGGGTTGGCTACACCTTC.

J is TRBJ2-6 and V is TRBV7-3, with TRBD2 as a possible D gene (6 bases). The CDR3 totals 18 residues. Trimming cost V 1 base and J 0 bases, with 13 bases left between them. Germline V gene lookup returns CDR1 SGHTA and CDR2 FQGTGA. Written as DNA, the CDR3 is TGTGCCAGCAGCTTAAACGGGGGACTGGACTCTGGGGCCAACGTCCTGACTTTC. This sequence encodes CASSLNGGLDSGANVLTF.

The CDR3 loop reads CASSQSGNNEQFF. Written as DNA, the CDR3 is TGTGCCAGCAGCCAGTCCGGGAACAATGAGCAGTTCTTC. This chain links TRBV7-3 with TRBJ2-1; tentatively, D is TRBD2 (5 bases). Germline V CDR1 and CDR2: SGHTA, FQGTGA. V shed 5 bases and J shed 5 bases, with 10 bases lying between them. This CDR3 is 13 amino acids long.